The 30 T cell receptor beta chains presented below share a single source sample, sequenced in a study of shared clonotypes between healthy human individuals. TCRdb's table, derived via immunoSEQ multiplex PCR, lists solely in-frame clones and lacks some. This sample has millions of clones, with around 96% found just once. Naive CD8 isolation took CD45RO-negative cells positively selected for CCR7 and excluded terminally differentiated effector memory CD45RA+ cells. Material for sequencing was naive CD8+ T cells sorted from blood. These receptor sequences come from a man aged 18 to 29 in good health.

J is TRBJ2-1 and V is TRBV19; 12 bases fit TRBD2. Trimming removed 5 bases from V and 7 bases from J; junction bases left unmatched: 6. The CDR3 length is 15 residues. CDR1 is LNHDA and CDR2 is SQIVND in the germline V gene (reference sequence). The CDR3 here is CASSLTSGSTNEQFF. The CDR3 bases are TGTGCCAGTAGTTTGACTAGCGGGAGTACGAATGAGCAGTTCTTC.

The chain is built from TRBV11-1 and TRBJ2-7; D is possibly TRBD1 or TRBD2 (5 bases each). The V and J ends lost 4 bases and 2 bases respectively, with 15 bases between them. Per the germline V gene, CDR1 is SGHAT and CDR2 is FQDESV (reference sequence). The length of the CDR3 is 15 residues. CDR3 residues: CASSSFRDPTYEQYF. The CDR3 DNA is TGTGCCAGCAGCTCGTTCCGGGACCCAACCTACGAGCAGTACTTC. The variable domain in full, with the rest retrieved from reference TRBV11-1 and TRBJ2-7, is EAEVAQSPRYKITEKSQAVAFWCDPISGHATLYWYRQILGQGPELLVQFQDESVVDDSQLPKDRFSAERLKGVDSTLKIQPAELGDSAMYLCASSSFRDPTYEQYFGPGTRLTVT.

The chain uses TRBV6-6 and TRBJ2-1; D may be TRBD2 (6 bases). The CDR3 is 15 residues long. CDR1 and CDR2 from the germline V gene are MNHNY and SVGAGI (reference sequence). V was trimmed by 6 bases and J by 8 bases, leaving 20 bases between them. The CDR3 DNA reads TGTGCCAGCAGCTCCGGACTACGGGGAATCGATGAGCAGTTCTTC. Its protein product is CASSSGLRGIDEQFF.

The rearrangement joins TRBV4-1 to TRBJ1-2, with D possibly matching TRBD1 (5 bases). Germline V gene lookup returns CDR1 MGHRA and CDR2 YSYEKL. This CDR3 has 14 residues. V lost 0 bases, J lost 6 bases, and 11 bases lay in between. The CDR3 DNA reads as TGCGCCAGCAGCCAAGAAATTCCGGGGGATGGCTACACCTTC. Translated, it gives CASSQEIPGDGYTF.

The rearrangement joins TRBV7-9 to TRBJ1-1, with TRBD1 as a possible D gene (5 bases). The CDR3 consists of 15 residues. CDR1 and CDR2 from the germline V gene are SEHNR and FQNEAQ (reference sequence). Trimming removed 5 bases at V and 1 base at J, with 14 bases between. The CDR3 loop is CASSPFVGGNTEAFF. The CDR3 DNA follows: TGTGCCAGCAGCCCTTTCGTTGGGGGGAACACTGAAGCTTTCTTT.

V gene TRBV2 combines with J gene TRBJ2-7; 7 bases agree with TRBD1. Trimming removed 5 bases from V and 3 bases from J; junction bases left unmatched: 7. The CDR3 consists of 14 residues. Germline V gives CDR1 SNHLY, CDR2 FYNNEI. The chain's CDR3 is CASSTGDRIYEQYF. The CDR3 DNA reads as TGTGCCAGCAGTACAGGGGACCGAATCTACGAGCAGTACTTC.

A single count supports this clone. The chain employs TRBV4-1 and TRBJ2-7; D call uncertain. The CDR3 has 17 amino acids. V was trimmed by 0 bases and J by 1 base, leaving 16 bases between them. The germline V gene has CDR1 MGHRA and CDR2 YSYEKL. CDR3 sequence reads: CASSQDPPTSVSYEQYF. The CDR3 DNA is TGCGCCAGCAGCCAAGACCCCCCGACCAGCGTATCCTACGAGCAGTACTTC.

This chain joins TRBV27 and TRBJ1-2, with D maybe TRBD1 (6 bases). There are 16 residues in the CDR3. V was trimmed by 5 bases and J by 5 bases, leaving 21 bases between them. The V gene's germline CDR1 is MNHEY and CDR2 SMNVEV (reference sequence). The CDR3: CASSPSGGQLWYGYTF. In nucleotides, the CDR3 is TGTGCCAGCAGTCCCTCGGGGGGGCAGCTCTGGTATGGCTACACCTTC.

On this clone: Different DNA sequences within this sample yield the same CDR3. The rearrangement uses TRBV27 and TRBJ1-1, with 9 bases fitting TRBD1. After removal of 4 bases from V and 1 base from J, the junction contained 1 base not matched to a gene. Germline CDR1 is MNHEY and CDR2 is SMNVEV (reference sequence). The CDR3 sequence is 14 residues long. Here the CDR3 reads CASSSGQGNTEAFF. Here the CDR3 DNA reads TGTGCCAGCAGTTCGGGACAGGGGAACACTGAAGCTTTCTTT.

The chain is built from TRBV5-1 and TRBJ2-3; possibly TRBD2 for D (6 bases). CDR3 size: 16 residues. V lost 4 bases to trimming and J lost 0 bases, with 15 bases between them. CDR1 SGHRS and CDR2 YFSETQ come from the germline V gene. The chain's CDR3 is CASSPRQGTSTDTQYF. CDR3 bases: TGCGCCAGCAGCCCACGACAAGGGACTAGCACAGATACGCAGTATTTT.

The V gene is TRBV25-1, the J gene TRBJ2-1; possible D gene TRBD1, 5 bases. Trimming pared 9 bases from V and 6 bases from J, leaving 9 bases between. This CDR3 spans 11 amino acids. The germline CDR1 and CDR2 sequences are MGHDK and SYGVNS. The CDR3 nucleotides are TGTGCCAGTATAAGGGGCAATGAGCAGTTCTTC. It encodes CASIRGNEQFF.

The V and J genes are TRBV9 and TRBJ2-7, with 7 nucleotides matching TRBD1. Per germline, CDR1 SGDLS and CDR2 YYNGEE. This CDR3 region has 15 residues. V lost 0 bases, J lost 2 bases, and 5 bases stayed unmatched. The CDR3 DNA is TGTGCCAGCAGCGTAGAGGAGCAGGGGGCCTACGAGCAGTACTTC. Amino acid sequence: CASSVEEQGAYEQYF. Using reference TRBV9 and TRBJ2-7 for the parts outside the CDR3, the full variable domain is DSGVTQTPKHLITATGQRVTLRCSPRSGDLSVYWYQQSLDQGLQFLIQYYNGEERAKGNILERFSAQQFPDLHSELNLSSLELGDSALYFCASSVEEQGAYEQYFGPGTRLTVT.

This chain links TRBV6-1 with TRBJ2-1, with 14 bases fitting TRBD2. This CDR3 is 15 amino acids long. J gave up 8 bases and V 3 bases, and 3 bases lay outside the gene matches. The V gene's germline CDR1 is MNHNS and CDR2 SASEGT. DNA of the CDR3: TGTGCCAGCAGTGACAGACTAGCGGGAGGGCATGAGCAGTTCTTC. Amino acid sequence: CASSDRLAGGHEQFF.

CDR3 DNA: TGTGCCAGCAGCTTAGCCCTAGCGGGGGTCCAAGAGACCCAGTACTTC. Translating it yields CASSLALAGVQETQYF. The V gene is TRBV11-2, the J gene TRBJ2-5; 10 bases line up with TRBD2. V gave up 1 base and J gave up 1 base; unmatched junction bases: 3. The CDR3 spans 16 residues. The V gene's germline CDR1 is SGHAT and CDR2 FQNNGV.

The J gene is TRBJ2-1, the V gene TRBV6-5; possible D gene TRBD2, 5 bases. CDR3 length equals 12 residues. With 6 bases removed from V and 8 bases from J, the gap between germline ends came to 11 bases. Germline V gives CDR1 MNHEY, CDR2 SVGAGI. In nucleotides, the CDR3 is TGTGCCAGCAGAGACGGGGAATATGAGCAGTTCTTC. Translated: CASRDGEYEQFF.

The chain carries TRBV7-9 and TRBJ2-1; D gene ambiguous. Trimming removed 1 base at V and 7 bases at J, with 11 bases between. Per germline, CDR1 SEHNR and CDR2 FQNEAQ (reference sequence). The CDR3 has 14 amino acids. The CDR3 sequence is CASSLEARSNEQFF. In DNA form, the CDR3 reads TGTGCCAGCAGCTTAGAAGCTAGATCTAATGAGCAGTTCTTC.

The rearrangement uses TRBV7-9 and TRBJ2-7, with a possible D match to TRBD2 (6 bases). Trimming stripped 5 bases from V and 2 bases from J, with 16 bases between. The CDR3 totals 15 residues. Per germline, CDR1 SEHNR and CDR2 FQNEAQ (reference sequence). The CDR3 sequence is CASSPPGTPPYEQYF. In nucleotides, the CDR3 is TGTGCCAGCAGCCCCCCCGGGACTCCTCCCTACGAGCAGTACTTC.

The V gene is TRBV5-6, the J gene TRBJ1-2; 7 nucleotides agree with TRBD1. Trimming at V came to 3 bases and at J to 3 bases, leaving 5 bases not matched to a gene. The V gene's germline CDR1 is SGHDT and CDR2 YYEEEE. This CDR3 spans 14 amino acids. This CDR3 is CASSSAGGYYGYTF. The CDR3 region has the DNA TGTGCCAGCAGCTCGGCAGGGGGTTACTATGGCTACACCTTC.

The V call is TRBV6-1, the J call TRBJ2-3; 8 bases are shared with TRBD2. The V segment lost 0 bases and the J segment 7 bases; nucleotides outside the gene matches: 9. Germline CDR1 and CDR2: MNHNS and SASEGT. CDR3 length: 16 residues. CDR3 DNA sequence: TGTGCCAGCAGTGAAGCTGCGGGGGGCAGTACAAATACGCAGTATTTT. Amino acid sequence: CASSEAAGGSTNTQYF.

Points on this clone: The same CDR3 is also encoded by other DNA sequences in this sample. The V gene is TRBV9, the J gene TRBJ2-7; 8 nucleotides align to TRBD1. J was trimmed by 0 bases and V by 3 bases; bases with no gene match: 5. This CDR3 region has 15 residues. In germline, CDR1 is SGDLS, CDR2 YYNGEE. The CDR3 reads CASSAGQGASYEQYF. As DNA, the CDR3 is TGTGCCAGCAGCGCCGGACAGGGCGCCTCCTACGAGCAGTACTTC.

CDR3 nucleotide sequence: TGTGCCAGCAGTTACTCATCAGATACGCAGTATTTT. This translates into CASSYSSDTQYF. V gene TRBV6-6 combines with J gene TRBJ2-3; unclear D gene. This CDR3 spans 12 amino acids. Germline values: CDR1 MNHNY, CDR2 SVGAGI (reference sequence). V lost 0 bases and J lost 4, with 2 bases in between.

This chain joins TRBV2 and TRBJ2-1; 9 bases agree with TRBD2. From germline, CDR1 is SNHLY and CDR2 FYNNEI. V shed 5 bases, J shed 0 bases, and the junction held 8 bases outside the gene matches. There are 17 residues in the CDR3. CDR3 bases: TGTGCCAGCAGTCCCCCTAGCGGGACTAGCTCCTACAATGAGCAGTTCTTC. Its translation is CASSPPSGTSSYNEQFF. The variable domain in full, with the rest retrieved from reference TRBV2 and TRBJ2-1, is EPEVTQTPSHQVTQMGQEVILRCVPISNHLYFYWYRQILGQKVEFLVSFYNNEISEKSEIFDDQFSVERPDGSNFTLKIRSTKLEDSAMYFCASSPPSGTSSYNEQFFGPGTRLTVL.

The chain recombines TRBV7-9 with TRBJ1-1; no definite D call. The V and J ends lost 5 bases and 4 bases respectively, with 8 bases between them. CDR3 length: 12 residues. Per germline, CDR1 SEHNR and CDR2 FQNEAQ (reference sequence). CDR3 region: CASSPTSTEAFF. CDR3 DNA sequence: TGTGCCAGCAGCCCTACGAGCACTGAAGCTTTCTTT.

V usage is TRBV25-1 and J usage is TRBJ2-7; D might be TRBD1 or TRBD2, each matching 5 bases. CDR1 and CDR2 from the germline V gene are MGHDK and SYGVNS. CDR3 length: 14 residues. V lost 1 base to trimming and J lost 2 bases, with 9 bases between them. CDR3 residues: CASSEWGSTYEQYF. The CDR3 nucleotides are TGTGCCAGCAGTGAATGGGGGTCCACCTACGAGCAGTACTTC.

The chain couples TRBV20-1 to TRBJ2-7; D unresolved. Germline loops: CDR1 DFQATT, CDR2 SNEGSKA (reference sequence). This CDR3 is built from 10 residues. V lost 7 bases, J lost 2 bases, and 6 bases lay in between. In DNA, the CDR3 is TGCAGTGTCGGCACCTACGAGCAGTACTTC. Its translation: CSVGTYEQYF.

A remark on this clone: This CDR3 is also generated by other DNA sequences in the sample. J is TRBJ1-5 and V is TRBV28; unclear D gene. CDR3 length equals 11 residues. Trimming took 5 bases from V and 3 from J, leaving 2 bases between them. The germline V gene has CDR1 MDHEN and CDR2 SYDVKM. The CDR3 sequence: CASSNNQPQHF. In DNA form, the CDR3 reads TGTGCCAGCAGTAACAATCAGCCCCAGCATTTT.

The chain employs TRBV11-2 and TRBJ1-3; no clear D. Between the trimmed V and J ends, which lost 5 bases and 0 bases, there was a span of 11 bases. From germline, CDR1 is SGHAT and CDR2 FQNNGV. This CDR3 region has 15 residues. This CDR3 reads CASSPERVSGNTIYF. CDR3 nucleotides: TGTGCCAGCAGCCCGGAAAGGGTCTCTGGAAACACCATATATTTT.

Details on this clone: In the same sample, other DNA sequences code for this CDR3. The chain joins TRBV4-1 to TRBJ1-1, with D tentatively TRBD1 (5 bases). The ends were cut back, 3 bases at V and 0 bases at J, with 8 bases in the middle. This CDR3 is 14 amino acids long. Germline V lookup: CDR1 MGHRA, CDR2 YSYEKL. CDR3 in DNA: TGCGCCAGCAGCCAGACAGAGATGAACACTGAAGCTTTCTTT. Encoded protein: CASSQTEMNTEAFF.

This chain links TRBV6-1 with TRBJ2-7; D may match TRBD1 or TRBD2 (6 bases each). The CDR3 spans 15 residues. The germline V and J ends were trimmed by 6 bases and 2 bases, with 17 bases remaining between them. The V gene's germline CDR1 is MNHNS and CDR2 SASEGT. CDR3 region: CASRAEGDFPYEQYF. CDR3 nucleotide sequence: TGTGCCAGCAGGGCTGAGGGGGACTTTCCCTACGAGCAGTACTTC.

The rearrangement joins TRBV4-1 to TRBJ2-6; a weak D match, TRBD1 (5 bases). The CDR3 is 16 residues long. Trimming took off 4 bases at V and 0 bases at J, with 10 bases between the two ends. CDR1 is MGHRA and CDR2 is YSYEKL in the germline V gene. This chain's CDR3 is CASSLTALSGANVLTF. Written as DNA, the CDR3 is TGCGCCAGCAGCCTGACAGCTCTCTCTGGGGCCAACGTCCTGACTTTC.